Shown below are 10 T cell receptor beta chains from a single sample sequenced in a study of blood T cell repertoires in COVID-19. The table came from immunoSEQ multiplex PCR; TCRdb's copy has only in-frame clones and leaves some out. Of 350,000 to 450,000 clones in the sample, more than 70% are singletons; the top ten hold approximately 1.5%. The sequencing input was PBMCs or T cells enriched from blood (not recorded which). The receptor set was obtained from a woman between 18 and 29 years old who had been exposed to COVID-19.

The rearrangement links TRBV4-3 to TRBJ1-6, with 7 positions matching TRBD1. With 0 bases clipped from V and 7 bases from J, the junction kept 3 bases outside the gene matches. This CDR3 has 15 residues. Germline V gives CDR1 LGHNA, CDR2 YSLEER. CDR3 protein: CASSQDDRVNSPLHF. The CDR3 coding sequence is TGCGCCAGCAGCCAAGATGACAGGGTCAATTCACCCCTCCACTTT.

The chain couples TRBV7-8 to TRBJ2-1, with 7 bases identical to TRBD2. This CDR3 comprises 16 residues. CDR1 and CDR2 from the germline V gene are SGHVS and FQNEAQ. The trim removed 6 bases at V and 0 bases at J, leaving 8 bases unmatched. The CDR3 DNA reads as TGTGCCAGCAGGGGGAGCGGGACGAGCTCCTACAATGAGCAGTTCTTC. This encodes CASRGSGTSSYNEQFF.

The rearrangement joins TRBV29-1 to TRBJ2-3, with D possibly being TRBD2 (6 bases). V was shortened by 0 bases and J by 1 base, with 8 bases between the two germline ends. CDR1 and CDR2 from the germline V gene are SQVTM and ANQGSEA. The CDR3 runs to 14 residues. CDR3 nucleotides: TGCAGCGTTGAAGACGGGAGACGCACAGATACGCAGTATTTT. Translation: CSVEDGRRTDTQYF.

This chain joins TRBV19 and TRBJ2-7, with TRBD1 as a possible D gene (5 bases). V was cut by 5 bases and J by 0 bases, with 14 bases left in between. The germline gives CDR1 LNHDA, CDR2 SQIVND (reference sequence). CDR3 length equals 15 residues. The CDR3 loop reads CASSPGQGPSYEQYF. As DNA, the CDR3 is TGTGCCAGTAGTCCAGGACAAGGGCCCTCCTACGAGCAGTACTTC.

The chain links TRBV10-3 to TRBJ2-1; possible D gene TRBD2, 6 bases. Germline V gene data show CDR1 as ENHRY and CDR2 as SYGVKD. The CDR3 is 15 amino acids. V dropped 0 bases and J dropped 15 bases, with 21 bases sitting between them. The CDR3 DNA is TGTGCCATCAGTGAGTCGAAAGCGGGCGCCGAGAGACTGTTCTTC. Translation gives CAISESKAGAERLFF.

V is TRBV20-1 and J is TRBJ1-2; no firm D call. The V gene's germline CDR1 is DFQATT and CDR2 SNEGSKA (reference sequence). Deletions cut 6 bases from V and 6 bases from J, with 11 bases between. The CDR3 runs 11 residues. The CDR3 here is CSAISGDGYTF. The CDR3 nucleotides read TGCAGTGCCATATCCGGGGATGGCTACACCTTC.

The chain recombines TRBV10-3 with TRBJ2-5, with D perhaps TRBD1 (5 bases). Deletions cut 3 bases from V and 4 bases from J, with 12 bases between. Germline V CDR1 and CDR2: ENHRY, SYGVKD. This CDR3 is 14 amino acids long. The DNA of the CDR3 is TGTGCCATCAGTGAATCAGGGATTGGAGAGACCCAGTACTTC. Translation gives CAISESGIGETQYF.

The gene calls are TRBV28 and TRBJ1-4, with 7 bases aligning to TRBD1. The germline gives CDR1 MDHEN, CDR2 SYDVKM. The CDR3 extends over 15 amino acids. V shed 4 bases and J 8 bases; nucleotides not matched to a gene: 10. In nucleotides, the CDR3 is TGTGCCAGCAGTTCTCGACAGGGTGCGGGAGAAAAACTGTTTTTT. It translates to CASSSRQGAGEKLFF.

V usage is TRBV6-2 or TRBV6-3 and J usage is TRBJ1-1; 9 positions match TRBD1. CDR1 is MNHEY and CDR2 is SVGEGT in the germline V gene. Germline trimming cut 4 bases from V and 4 bases from J; bases unmatched to any gene: 1. The CDR3 runs to 13 residues. The chain's CDR3 is CASSSGQGTEAFF. The CDR3 nucleotides read TGTGCCAGCAGTTCGGGACAGGGCACTGAAGCTTTCTTT.

This sequence joins TRBV6-2 or TRBV6-3 and TRBJ2-7; D is perhaps TRBD1 (6 bases). Trimming shortened V by 4 bases and J by 1 base, and 14 bases separated the two germline ends. The CDR3 spans 15 residues. Germline V CDR1 and CDR2: MNHEY, SVGEGT. This chain's CDR3 is CASSFLPQGSYEQYF. As DNA, the CDR3 is TGTGCCAGCAGTTTTCTTCCCCAGGGGTCCTACGAGCAGTACTTC.